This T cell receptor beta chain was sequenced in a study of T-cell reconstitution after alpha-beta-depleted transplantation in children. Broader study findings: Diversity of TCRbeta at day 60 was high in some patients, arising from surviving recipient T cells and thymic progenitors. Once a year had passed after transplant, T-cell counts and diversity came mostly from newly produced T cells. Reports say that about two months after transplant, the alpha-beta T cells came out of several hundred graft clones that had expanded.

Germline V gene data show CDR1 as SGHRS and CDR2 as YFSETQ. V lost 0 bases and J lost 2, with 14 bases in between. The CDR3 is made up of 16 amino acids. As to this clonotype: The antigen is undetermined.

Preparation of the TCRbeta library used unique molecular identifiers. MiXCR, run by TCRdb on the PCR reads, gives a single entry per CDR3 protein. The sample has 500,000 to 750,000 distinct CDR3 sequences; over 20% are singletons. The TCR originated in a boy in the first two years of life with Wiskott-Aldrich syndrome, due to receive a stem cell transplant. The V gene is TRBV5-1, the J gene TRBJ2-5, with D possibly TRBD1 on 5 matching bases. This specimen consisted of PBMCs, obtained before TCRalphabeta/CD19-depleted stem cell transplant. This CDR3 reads CASSLDGRVKQETQYF. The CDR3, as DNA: TGCGCCAGCAGCTTGGATGGCAGGGTTAAGCAAGAGACCCAGTACTTC.